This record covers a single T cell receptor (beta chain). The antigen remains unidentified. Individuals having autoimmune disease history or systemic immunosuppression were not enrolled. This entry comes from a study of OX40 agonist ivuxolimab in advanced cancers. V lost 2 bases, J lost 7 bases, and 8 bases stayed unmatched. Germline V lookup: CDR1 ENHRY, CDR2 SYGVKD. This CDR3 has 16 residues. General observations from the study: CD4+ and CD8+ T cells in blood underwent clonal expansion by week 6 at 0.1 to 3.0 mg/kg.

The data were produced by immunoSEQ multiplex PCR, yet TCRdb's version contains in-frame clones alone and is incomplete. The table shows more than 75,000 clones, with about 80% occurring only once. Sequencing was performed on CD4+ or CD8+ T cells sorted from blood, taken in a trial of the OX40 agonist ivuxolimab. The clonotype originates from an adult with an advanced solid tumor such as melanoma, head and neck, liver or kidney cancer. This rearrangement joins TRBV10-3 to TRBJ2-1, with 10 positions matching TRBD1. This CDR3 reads CAISEPDRGLRNEQFF. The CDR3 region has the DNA TGTGCCATCAGTGAGCCCGACAGGGGGCTTAGGAATGAGCAGTTCTTC.